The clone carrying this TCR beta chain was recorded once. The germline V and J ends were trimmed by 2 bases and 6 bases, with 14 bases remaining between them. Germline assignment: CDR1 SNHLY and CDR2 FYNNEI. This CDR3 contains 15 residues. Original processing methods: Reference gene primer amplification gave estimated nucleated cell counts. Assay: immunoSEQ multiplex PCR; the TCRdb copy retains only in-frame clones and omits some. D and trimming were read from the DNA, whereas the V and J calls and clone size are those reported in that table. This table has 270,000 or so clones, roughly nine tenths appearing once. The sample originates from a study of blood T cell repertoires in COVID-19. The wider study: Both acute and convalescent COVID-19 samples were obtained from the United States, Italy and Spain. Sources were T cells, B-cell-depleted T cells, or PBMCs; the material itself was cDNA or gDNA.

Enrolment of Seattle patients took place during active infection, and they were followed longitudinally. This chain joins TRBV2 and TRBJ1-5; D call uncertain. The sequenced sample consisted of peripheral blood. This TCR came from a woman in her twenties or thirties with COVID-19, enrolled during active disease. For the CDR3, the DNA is TGTGCCAGCAGTGAAAGTACCACCGTCGGTCAGCCCCAGCATTTT. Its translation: CASSESTTVGQPQHF.